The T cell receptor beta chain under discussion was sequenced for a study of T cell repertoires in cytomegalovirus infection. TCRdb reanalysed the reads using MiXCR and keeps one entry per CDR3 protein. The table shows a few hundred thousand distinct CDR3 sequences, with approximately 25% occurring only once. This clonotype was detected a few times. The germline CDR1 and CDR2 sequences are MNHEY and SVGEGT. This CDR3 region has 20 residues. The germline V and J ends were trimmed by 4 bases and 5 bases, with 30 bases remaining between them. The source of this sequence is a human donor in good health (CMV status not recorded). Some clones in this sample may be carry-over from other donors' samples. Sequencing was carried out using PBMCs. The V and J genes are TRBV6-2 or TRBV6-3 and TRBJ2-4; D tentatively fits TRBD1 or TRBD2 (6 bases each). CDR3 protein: CASSSSRDIFEREWENIQYF. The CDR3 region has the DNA TGTGCCAGCAGTTCCTCCCGGGACATTTTTGAACGGGAGTGGGAAAACATTCAGTACTTC.